The source of this TCR beta chain is a study of cytomegalovirus exposure and HLA in healthy donors. Study-level findings and limits: Specificity of a few CMV-associated chains for CMV antigens was verified in vitro.

60 Vbeta and 13 Jbeta primers were used in PCR. Assay: immunoSEQ multiplex PCR; the TCRdb copy retains only in-frame clones and omits some. In the table there are about 170,000 clones, around 86% of which are singletons. V shed 6 bases, J shed 6 bases, and the junction held 5 bases outside the gene matches. The CDR3 has 13 amino acids. In germline, CDR1 is SNHLY, CDR2 FYNNEI. As regards this clone: Its antigen is not identified.

This sequence joins TRBV2 and TRBJ2-1; 7 nucleotides align to TRBD1. The sequenced sample consisted of PBMCs. The receptor was isolated from a girl aged 2 to 9 in good health and CMV-seropositive. The CDR3 bases are TGTGCCAGCAGGGTACAGGGGTTCAATGAGCAGTTCTTC. Translated, it gives CASRVQGFNEQFF.